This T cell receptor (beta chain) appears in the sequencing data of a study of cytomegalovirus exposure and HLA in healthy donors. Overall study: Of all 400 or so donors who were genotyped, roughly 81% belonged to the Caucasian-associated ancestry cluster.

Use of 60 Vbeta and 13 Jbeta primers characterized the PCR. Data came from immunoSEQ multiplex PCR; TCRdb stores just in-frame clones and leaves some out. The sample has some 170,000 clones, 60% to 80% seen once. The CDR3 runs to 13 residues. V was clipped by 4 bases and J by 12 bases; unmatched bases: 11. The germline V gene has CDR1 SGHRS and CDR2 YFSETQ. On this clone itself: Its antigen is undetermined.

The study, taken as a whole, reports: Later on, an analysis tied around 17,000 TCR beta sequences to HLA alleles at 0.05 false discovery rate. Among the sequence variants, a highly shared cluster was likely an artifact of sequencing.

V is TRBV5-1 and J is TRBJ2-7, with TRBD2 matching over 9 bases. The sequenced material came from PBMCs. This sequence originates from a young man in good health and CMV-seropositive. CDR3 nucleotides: TGCGCCAGCAGCGAAAGGACTAGCGAGACGTGGTACTTC. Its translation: CASSERTSETWYF.